This TCR beta chain was recorded in a study of blood T cell repertoires in COVID-19. Background on the study: The samples span acute and convalescent COVID-19 from the United States, Italy and Spain.

Grouping used clinical history reported by participants in a survey and questionnaire. Participants in the exposed group had met a COVID-19 case in the 2 weeks before joining the study. Per germline, CDR1 SGHTA and CDR2 FQGNSA. V shed 5 bases and J shed 4 bases, with 11 bases lying between them. This CDR3 region has 14 residues. Profiling relied on immunoSEQ multiplex PCR, and the TCRdb table lists in-frame clones only, not all of them. The sample has 250,000 or so clones, approximately 89% seen once. This TCR derives from a man between 40 and 49 years old who had been exposed to COVID-19. Sequencing used PBMCs or T cells enriched from blood (not recorded which). This rearrangement joins TRBV7-2 to TRBJ1-4; a weak D match, TRBD1 (6 bases). CDR3 region: CASSLGTYNEKLFF. CDR3 sequence (DNA): TGTGCCAGCAGCCTCGGGACATATAATGAAAAACTGTTTTTT.